Below are 3 T cell receptor beta chains sequenced from a single sample in a study of blood T cell repertoires in COVID-19. Repertoires were generated with immunoSEQ multiplex PCR, while TCRdb's copy carries only in-frame clones and drops some. Found here are around 300,000 clones, around four fifths of them singletons; the top ten hold less than 4.5%. The source material was peripheral blood. The receptors were sampled from a woman aged 50 to 60 with active or convalescent COVID-19.

The chain links TRBV6-5 to TRBJ2-7; D is perhaps TRBD1 (6 bases). The CDR3 length is 16 residues. Trimming pared 2 bases from V and 2 bases from J, leaving 16 bases between. Germline V lookup: CDR1 MNHEY, CDR2 SVGAGI. The CDR3 spells CASSYGQSSATYEQYF. The DNA of the CDR3 is TGTGCCAGCAGTTACGGACAGTCTTCGGCCACCTACGAGCAGTACTTC.

The chain has TRBV7-9 and TRBJ1-2; 7 positions agree with TRBD1. V was clipped by 4 bases and J by 2 bases; unmatched bases: 7. CDR1 is SEHNR, CDR2 FQNEAQ, per germline (reference sequence). The CDR3 consists of 15 residues. The CDR3 sequence: CASSSWTGSNYGYTF. DNA of the CDR3: TGTGCCAGCAGCTCCTGGACAGGATCGAACTATGGCTACACCTTC.

The rearrangement uses TRBV11-2 and TRBJ2-3, with TRBD2 as a possible D gene (5 bases). Germline-derived CDR1 and CDR2 are SGHAT and FQNNGV. Trimming shortened V by 4 bases and J by 5 bases, and 10 bases separated the two germline ends. The CDR3 length is 13 residues. The CDR3 loop is CASSSLGLDTQYF. The CDR3 DNA reads TGTGCCAGCAGCTCGTTAGGACTAGATACGCAGTATTTT.